The source of this T cell receptor (beta chain) is a study of T cell responses to AZD1222 COVID-19 vaccine. Study conclusions and caveats: Spike-wide vaccine-associated CD4 TCRs dominated at 160-218 and 743-854.

TCRdb keeps only in-frame clones here, not all; method: immunoSEQ multiplex PCR. The repertoire holds about 35,000 clones, with under 90% as singletons. Per the germline V gene, CDR1 is SNHLY and CDR2 is FYNNEI. This CDR3 has 15 amino acids. V was pared by 7 bases and J by 0 bases, with 13 bases between. Second-dose groups at about 4 or about 12 weeks were pooled. A word on this clone: Its antigen is not identified.

The sample here was peripheral blood, taken 28 days after the second AZD1222 dose. This receptor was taken from an adult who received the AZD1222 COVID-19 vaccine. The chain combines TRBV2 with TRBJ2-1; possible D gene TRBD2, 5 bases. The CDR3 nucleotides are TGTGCCAGCATCAGCCGGGGATTCTCCTACAATGAGCAGTTCTTC. Protein sequence: CASISRGFSYNEQFF.